Sequencing of this T cell receptor (beta chain) was carried out in a study of blood T cell repertoires in COVID-19. The CDR3 is made up of 17 amino acids. V was pared by 4 bases and J by 1 base, with 4 bases of the junction left unmatched. Looked up from germline, CDR1 is SGHNT and CDR2 is YYREEE (reference sequence). Clones were sequenced by immunoSEQ multiplex PCR, and TCRdb holds only the in-frame ones, with some missing. Among approximately 240,000 clones, 84% were seen once, and the ten largest hold roughly 5.3%. The sequencing sample was made of peripheral blood. The rearrangement uses TRBV5-4 and TRBJ2-2, with 13 bases lining up with TRBD2. The TCR sequence derives from a woman aged 55-69 years who had recovered from COVID-19. DNA of the CDR3: TGTGCCAGCAGCAAGGGACTAGCGGGGCGGAACACCGGGGAGCTGTTTTTT. Translation: CASSKGLAGRNTGELFF.